Below are 24 T cell receptor beta chains sequenced from a single sample in a study of blood T cells in healthy people across ages (dated by TCRdb to between 2014 and 2017). Receptor amplification or capture employed 5' RACE. Sequenced using an Illumina HiSeq 2500. A second PCR of roughly 7 to 11 cycles was performed with a sample-barcoded 5' primer and a J-beta primer mix. Using fastp at Q25 and MiXCR, TCRdb reprocessed the public reads and kept productive beta chains. Identical CDR3 proteins give one entry, which carries the most common genes and DNA. The sample has hundreds of thousands of distinct CDR3 sequences on record, 40% to 65% of them singletons. Approximately 15% of the sample is held by the ten biggest clonotypes. Input material: blood. The receptors derive from a woman at least 80 years old in good health.

This clonotype was seen many times. This chain uses TRBV27 with TRBJ1-2; TRBD1 matches at 8 bases. The CDR3 is made up of 17 amino acids. Germline V gene sequence: CDR1 MNHEY, CDR2 SMNVEV (reference sequence). Trimming took 5 bases from V and 5 from J; bases not matched to a gene: 16. The CDR3 sequence: CASSINQGAVRSYGYTF. The CDR3 nucleotides are TGTGCCAGCAGTATTAATCAGGGGGCCGTAAGGAGTTATGGCTACACCTTC.

For this clonotype: This may stem from a read error, because a much larger clone lies one nucleotide away. The chain combines TRBV5-1 with TRBJ1-2; no definite D call. CDR1 is SGHRS, CDR2 YFSETQ, per germline. The CDR3 spans 17 residues. V was shortened by 0 bases and J by 0 bases, with 15 bases between the two germline ends. In nucleotides, the CDR3 is TGCGCCAGCAGCTTGGGGCCCTACAGAGAAGCTAACTATGGCTACACCTTC. Protein product: CASSLGPYREANYGYTF. Full variable domain (remainder filled in from reference TRBV5-1 and TRBJ1-2): KAGVTQTPRYLIKTRGQQVTLSCSPISGHRSVSWYQQTPGQGLQFLFEYFSETQRNKGNFPGRFSGRQFSNSRSEMNVSTLELGDSALYLCASSLGPYREANYGYTFGSGTRLTVV.

At least ten counts were recorded for this clonotype. V gene TRBV2 combines with J gene TRBJ2-3; no clear D. V was trimmed by 5 bases and J by 6 bases, leaving 9 bases between them. Germline V gene sequence: CDR1 SNHLY, CDR2 FYNNEI. This CDR3 is built from 12 residues. The CDR3 DNA reads TGTGCCAGCAGTTGGAGCGATGATACGCAGTATTTT. As protein: CASSWSDDTQYF.

The V gene is TRBV20-1, the J gene TRBJ1-5; 7 bases match TRBD1. V lost 3 bases, J lost 1 base, and 18 bases stayed unmatched. The CDR3 loop spans 19 amino acids. The germline CDR1 and CDR2 sequences are DFQATT and SNEGSKA (reference sequence). CDR3 nucleotide sequence: TGCAGTGCTAGGACTACCGGGACAGACGTATTTTCGAGCAATCAGCCCCAGCATTTT. Amino acid sequence: CSARTTGTDVFSSNQPQHF.

The chain couples TRBV29-1 to TRBJ2-1, with 9 bases identical to TRBD2. Germline trimming cut 8 bases from V and 1 base from J; bases unmatched to any gene: 12. In germline, CDR1 is SQVTM, CDR2 ANQGSEA. The CDR3 is made up of 16 amino acids. CDR3 residues: CSIVGGLALSYNEQFF. CDR3 DNA sequence: TGCAGCATCGTTGGGGGACTAGCTCTTTCCTACAATGAGCAGTTCTTC.

In its sample, this clonotype was seen a few times. The chain combines TRBV28 with TRBJ1-5, with D possibly TRBD1 on 6 matching bases. Germline CDR1 reads MDHEN; CDR2 reads SYDVKM. The CDR3 is 14 amino acids. V shed 7 bases and J shed 9 bases, with 19 bases lying between them. Written as DNA, the CDR3 is TGTGCCAGCATTCCGGACAGCCGTCAATCGCCCCAGCATTTT. Residues: CASIPDSRQSPQHF.

A word on this clonotype: A much larger clone differs by one base, so this may be a read error. This rearrangement joins TRBV11-2 to TRBJ2-2; D may match TRBD1 or TRBD2 (5 bases each). The V and J ends lost 5 bases and 4 bases respectively, with 17 bases between them. The CDR3 runs 16 residues. Germline V gives CDR1 SGHAT, CDR2 FQNNGV. CDR3 sequence reads: CASSRQTGTSTGELFF. For the CDR3, the DNA is TGTGCCAGCAGCCGCCAGACGGGGACGAGCACCGGGGAGCTGTTTTTT.

About this clonotype itself: This may come from a read error, since a much larger clone is one base off. V usage is TRBV5-1 and J usage is TRBJ2-3; D may be TRBD2 (6 bases). The CDR3 extends over 14 amino acids. Germline V gives CDR1 SGHRS, CDR2 YFSETQ. In nucleotides, the CDR3 is TGCGCCAGCGCTACGGAGGGTAGAACAGATGCGCAGTATTTT. Translated: CASATEGRTDAQYF.

The chain is built from TRBV29-1 and TRBJ2-3, with unresolved D. Germline CDR1 reads SQVTM; CDR2 reads ANQGSEA. Between the trimmed V and J ends, which lost 4 bases and 3 bases, there was a span of 11 bases. CDR3 size: 13 residues. The DNA for the CDR3 is TGCAGCGTTGCGGCAGCTAGAACAGATACGCAGTATTTT. Its translation: CSVAAARTDTQYF.

This clonotype was seen only a few times. The chain links TRBV20-1 to TRBJ2-1; D is possibly TRBD2 (6 bases). V lost 7 bases to trimming and J lost 10 bases, with 17 bases between them. This CDR3 is 12 amino acids long. Per the germline V gene, CDR1 is DFQATT and CDR2 is SNEGSKA (reference sequence). The CDR3 nucleotides are TGCAGTGTTCCGGACGCGGGGTACGAGCAGTTCTTC. The encoded protein is CSVPDAGYEQFF.

This clonotype was seen repeatedly, ten times or more. The V gene is TRBV30, the J gene TRBJ2-1; D gene uncertain. This CDR3 comprises 13 residues. The V gene lost 4 bases and the J gene lost 10 bases, with 17 bases spanning the gap. Germline V gene data show CDR1 as GTSNPN and CDR2 as SVGIG (reference sequence). The CDR3 bases are TGTGCCTGGAATCCTGTCGTCGGAGCAGAGCAGTTCTTC. Its protein is CAWNPVVGAEQFF.

Concerning this clonotype: The limits of the CDR3 on the DNA are not certain, so only TCRdb's listed CDR3 is given. The rearrangement joins TRBV6-5 to TRBJ2-3; the table's D call, TRBD2, has no DNA check behind it. CDR1 MNHEY and CDR2 SVGAGI come from the germline V gene. The CDR3 is 16 residues long, counting both termini. The CDR3 sequence is CASSSSTSGSADTQYF.

V gene TRBV7-8 combines with J gene TRBJ2-6; no firm D call. Germline V gene lookup returns CDR1 SGHVS and CDR2 FQNEAQ. The CDR3 totals 16 residues. V dropped 6 bases and J dropped 2 bases, with 14 bases sitting between them. This CDR3 reads CASRQQGWAGANVLTF. As DNA, the CDR3 is TGTGCCAGCAGGCAACAAGGATGGGCTGGGGCCAACGTCCTGACTTTC.

The chain links TRBV12-3 or TRBV12-4 to TRBJ2-4; D not resolved. There are 15 residues in the CDR3. The V end was cut by 0 bases, the J end by 6 bases, with 12 bases between. The CDR3 nucleotides are TGTGCCAGCAGTTTAGCAGGGATAGGAAGAAACATTCAGTACTTC. This gives the protein CASSLAGIGRNIQYF.

This clonotype was seen more than once but under ten times. The chain joins TRBV29-1 to TRBJ2-3; 8 bases line up with TRBD1. The CDR3 totals 13 residues. V lost 6 bases and J lost 4; bases outside the gene matches: 6. Germline V lookup: CDR1 SQVTM, CDR2 ANQGSEA. The CDR3 spells CSVTGTGPDTQYF. The DNA of the CDR3 is TGCAGCGTCACCGGGACAGGCCCAGATACGCAGTATTTT.

This chain connects TRBV7-2 to TRBJ1-2, with TRBD1 as a possible D gene (6 bases). Looked up from germline, CDR1 is SGHTA and CDR2 is FQGNSA. This CDR3 region has 17 residues. The V gene lost 4 bases and the J gene lost 7 bases, with 25 bases spanning the gap. The CDR3: CASSYTSVGAAGVGYTF. CDR3 in DNA: TGTGCCAGCAGCTATACCTCCGTGGGGGCCGCGGGCGTTGGCTACACCTTC.

The chain carries TRBV2 and TRBJ2-3; D gene uncertain. V lost 6 bases, J lost 2 bases, and 12 bases lay in between. Germline assignment: CDR1 SNHLY and CDR2 FYNNEI. The CDR3 contains 14 residues. The CDR3 region has the DNA TGTGCCAGCAGCGAAAACCACAACACAGATACGCAGTATTTT. Amino acids: CASSENHNTDTQYF.

Regarding this clonotype: One base away lies a much larger clone, so this may be a sequencing read error. The chain carries TRBV5-6 and TRBJ1-2; D might be TRBD1 (5 bases). The CDR3 is 15 amino acids. Germline lookup yields CDR1 SGHDT and CDR2 YYEEEE. The chain's CDR3 is CTSLGAGQANYGYTF. Written as DNA, the CDR3 is TGTACCAGCCTAGGGGCAGGGCAAGCTAACTATGGCTACACCTTC.

Concerning this clonotype: A much larger clone sits a single nucleotide away, making a read error possible. The V gene is TRBV24-1, the J gene TRBJ2-1, with D tentatively TRBD2 (5 bases). The germline V gene encodes CDR1 KGHDR and CDR2 SFDVKD. V was shortened by 8 bases and J by 9 bases, with 19 bases between the two germline ends. This CDR3 region has 14 residues. This CDR3 reads CATTDAGRLAEQFF. CDR3 sequence (DNA): TGTGCCACCACGGACGCGGGCCGCCTCGCTGAGCAGTTCTTC.

This clonotype showed up many times. The chain links TRBV7-9 to TRBJ2-7; no reliable D call. Deletions cut 0 bases from V and 6 bases from J, with 12 bases between. The CDR3 has 14 amino acids. From germline, CDR1 is SEHNR and CDR2 FQNEAQ (reference sequence). The CDR3 loop reads CASSLAASVPEQYF. CDR3 DNA: TGTGCCAGCAGCTTAGCCGCGTCGGTCCCCGAGCAGTACTTC.

This clonotype was seen only a few times. The chain links TRBV12-3 or TRBV12-4 to TRBJ2-3, with a possible D match to TRBD2 (6 bases). V was clipped by 8 bases and J by 8 bases, with 20 bases between them. This CDR3 contains 14 residues. The DNA for the CDR3 is TGTGCCAGCTGGTCCGGGACTCCTCCGGGTACGCAGTATTTT. It yields the protein CASWSGTPPGTQYF.

The V call is TRBV2, the J call TRBJ2-1; the match to TRBD2 covers 13 bases. The CDR3 is 17 residues long. Germline V gene lookup returns CDR1 SNHLY and CDR2 FYNNEI. After removal of 6 bases from V and 1 base from J, the junction contained 6 bases not matched to a gene. The CDR3 bases are TGTGCCAGCAGGCCGGGACTAGCGGGGTCGTCCTACAATGAGCAGTTCTTC. This translates into CASRPGLAGSSYNEQFF.

This clonotype was detected a few times. The V gene is TRBV7-8, the J gene TRBJ2-1; the D gene is possibly TRBD1 (6 bases). This CDR3 has 14 residues. V lost 1 base to trimming and J lost 8 bases, with 12 bases between them. Germline values: CDR1 SGHVS, CDR2 FQNEAQ. This chain's CDR3 is CASSLGNRVDEQFF. CDR3 DNA sequence: TGTGCCAGCAGCTTAGGGAACAGGGTTGATGAGCAGTTCTTC.

The genes are TRBV20-1 and TRBJ1-5; 8 nucleotides match TRBD1. Per germline, CDR1 DFQATT and CDR2 SNEGSKA (reference sequence). With 5 bases clipped from V and 4 bases from J, the junction kept 4 bases outside the gene matches. CDR3 length: 13 amino acids. CDR3 nucleotides: TGCAGTGCTGGACAGGGTTTTAATCAGCCCCAGCATTTT. Translated, it gives CSAGQGFNQPQHF.